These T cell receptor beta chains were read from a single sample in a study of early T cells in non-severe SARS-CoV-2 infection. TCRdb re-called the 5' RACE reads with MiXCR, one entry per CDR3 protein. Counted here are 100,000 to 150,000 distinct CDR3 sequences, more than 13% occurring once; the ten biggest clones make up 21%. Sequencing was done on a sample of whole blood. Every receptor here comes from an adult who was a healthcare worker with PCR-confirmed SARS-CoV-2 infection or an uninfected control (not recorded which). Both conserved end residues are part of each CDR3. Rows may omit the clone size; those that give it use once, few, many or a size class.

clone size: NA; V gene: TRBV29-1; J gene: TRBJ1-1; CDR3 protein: CSVDSTGGEAFF
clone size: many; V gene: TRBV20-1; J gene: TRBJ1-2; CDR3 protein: CSATPGAVYGYTF
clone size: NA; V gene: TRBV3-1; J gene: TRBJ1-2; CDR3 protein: CASSQNRDAGGYTF
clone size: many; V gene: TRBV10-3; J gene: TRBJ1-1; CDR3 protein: CAISESMGLTEAFF
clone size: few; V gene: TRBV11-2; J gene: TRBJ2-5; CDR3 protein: CASSGLGGQETQYF
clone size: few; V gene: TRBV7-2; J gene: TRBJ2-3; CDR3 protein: CASSLPYPDTQYF
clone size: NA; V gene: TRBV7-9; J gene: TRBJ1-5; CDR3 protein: CASSPTGKDQPQHF
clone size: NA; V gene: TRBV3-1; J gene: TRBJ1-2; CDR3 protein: CASSQSHRTGNGYTF
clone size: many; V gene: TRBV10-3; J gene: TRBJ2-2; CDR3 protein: CAISERAPANTGELFF
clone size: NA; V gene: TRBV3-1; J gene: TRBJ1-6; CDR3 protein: CASSRTGGESPLHF
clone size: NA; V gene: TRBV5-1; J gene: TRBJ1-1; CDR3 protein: CASSLEQGNTEAFF
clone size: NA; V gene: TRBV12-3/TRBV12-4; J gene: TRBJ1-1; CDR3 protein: CASRRDMVPSAEAFF
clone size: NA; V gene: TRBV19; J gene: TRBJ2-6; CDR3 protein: CASSTDRYSGANVLTF
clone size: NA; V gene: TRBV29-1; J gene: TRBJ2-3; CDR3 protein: CSVDIRGDTQYF
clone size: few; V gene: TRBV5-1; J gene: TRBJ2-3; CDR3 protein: CASSPMGGGTDTQYF
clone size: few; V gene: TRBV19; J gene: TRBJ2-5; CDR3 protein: CASSTLTPRGQETQYF
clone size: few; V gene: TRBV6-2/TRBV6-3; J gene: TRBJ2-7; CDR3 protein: CASSYVELTYEQYF
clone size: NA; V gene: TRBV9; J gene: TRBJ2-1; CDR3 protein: CASTLGQGSYNEQFF
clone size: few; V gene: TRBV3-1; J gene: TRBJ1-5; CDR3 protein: CASSQRTGNQPQHF
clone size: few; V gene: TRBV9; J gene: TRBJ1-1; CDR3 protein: CASAPPDGYTEAFF
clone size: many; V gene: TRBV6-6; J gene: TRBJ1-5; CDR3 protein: CASSYSDRDNQPQHF
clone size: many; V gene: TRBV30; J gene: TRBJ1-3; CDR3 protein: CAWTTGGGNTIYF
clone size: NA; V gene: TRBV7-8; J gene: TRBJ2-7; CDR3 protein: CASSFLGGTYEQYF